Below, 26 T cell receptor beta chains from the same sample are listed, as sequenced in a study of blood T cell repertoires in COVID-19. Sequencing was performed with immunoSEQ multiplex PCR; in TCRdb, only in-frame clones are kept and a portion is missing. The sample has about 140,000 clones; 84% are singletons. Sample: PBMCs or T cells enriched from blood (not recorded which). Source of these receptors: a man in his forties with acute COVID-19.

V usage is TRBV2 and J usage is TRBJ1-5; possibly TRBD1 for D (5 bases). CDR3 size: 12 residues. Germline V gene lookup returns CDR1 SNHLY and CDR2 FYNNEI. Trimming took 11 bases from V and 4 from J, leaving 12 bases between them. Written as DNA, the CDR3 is TGTGCCGTAGGGGAGGGGAATCAGCCCCAGCATTTT. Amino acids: CAVGEGNQPQHF.

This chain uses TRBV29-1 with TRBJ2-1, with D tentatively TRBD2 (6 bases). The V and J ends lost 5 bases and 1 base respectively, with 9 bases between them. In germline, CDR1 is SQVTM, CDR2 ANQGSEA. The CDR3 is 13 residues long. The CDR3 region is CSVTGESYNEQFF. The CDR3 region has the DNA TGCAGCGTTACGGGGGAGTCCTACAATGAGCAGTTCTTC.

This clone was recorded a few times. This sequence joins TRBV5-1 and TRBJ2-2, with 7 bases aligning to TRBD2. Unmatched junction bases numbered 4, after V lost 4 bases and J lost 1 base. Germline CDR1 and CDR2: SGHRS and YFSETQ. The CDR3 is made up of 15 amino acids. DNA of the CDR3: TGCGCCAGCAGCCACGGGGGGTTGAACACCGGGGAGCTGTTTTTT. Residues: CASSHGGLNTGELFF.

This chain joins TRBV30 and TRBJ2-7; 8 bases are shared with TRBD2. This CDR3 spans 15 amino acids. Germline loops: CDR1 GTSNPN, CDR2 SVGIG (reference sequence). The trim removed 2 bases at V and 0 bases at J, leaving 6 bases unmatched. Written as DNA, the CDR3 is TGTGCCTGGAGTACGAGCGGGAGCCCCTCCTACGAGCAGTACTTC. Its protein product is CAWSTSGSPSYEQYF.

This CDR3 reads CASRVTGGYGYTF. Here the CDR3 DNA reads TGTGCCAGCAGAGTGACAGGGGGCTATGGCTACACCTTC. J is TRBJ1-2 and V is TRBV6-5, with 9 nucleotides matching TRBD1. Germline loops: CDR1 MNHEY, CDR2 SVGAGI. The CDR3 has 13 residues. With V trimmed by 6 bases and J by 4 bases, 3 bases remained unmatched.

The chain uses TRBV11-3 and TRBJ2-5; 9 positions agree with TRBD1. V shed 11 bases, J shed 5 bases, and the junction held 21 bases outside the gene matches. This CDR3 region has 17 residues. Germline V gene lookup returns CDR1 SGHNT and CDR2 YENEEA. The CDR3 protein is CAGAIGGTGNFSETQYF. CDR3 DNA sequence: TGTGCCGGGGCAATAGGCGGGACAGGGAATTTTTCGGAGACCCAGTACTTC. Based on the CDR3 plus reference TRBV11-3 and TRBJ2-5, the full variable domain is EAGVVQSPRYKIIEKKQPVAFWCNPISGHNTLYWYLQNLGQGPELLIRYENEEAVDDSQLPKDRFSAERLKGVDSTLKIQPAELGDSAVYLCAGAIGGTGNFSETQYFGPGTRLLVL.

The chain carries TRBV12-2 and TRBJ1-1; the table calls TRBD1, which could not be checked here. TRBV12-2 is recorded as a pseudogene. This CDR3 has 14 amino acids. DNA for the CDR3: TGTGCAAGTCGCTTAGCTCTGGGCCGAGTTGAAGCTTTCTTT. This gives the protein CASRLALGRVEAFF.

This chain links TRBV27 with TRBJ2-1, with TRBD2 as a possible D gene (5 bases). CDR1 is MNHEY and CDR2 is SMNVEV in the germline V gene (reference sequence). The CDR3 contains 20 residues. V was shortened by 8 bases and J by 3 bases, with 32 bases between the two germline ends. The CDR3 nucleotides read TGTGCCAGCTCAGACCGTAAAGGTGGTAACCTAGCATCTCGCTACAATGAGCAGTTCTTC. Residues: CASSDRKGGNLASRYNEQFF.

CDR3 sequence reads: CAISPGLAGGGLFF. The CDR3 region has the DNA TGTGCCATCAGCCCGGGACTAGCGGGAGGTGGGCTGTTTTTT. The V gene is TRBV10-3, the J gene TRBJ2-2; 15 nucleotides agree with TRBD2. Per germline, CDR1 ENHRY and CDR2 SYGVKD. Unmatched junction bases numbered 6, after V lost 6 bases and J lost 13 bases. This CDR3 has 14 amino acids.

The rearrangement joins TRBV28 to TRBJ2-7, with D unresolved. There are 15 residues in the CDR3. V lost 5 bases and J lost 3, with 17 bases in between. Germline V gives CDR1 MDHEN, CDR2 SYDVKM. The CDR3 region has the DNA TGTGCCAGCAGTGTACCCTCCGACAACCGCTACGAGCAGTACTTC. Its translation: CASSVPSDNRYEQYF. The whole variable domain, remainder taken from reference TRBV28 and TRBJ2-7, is DVKVTQSSRYLVKRTGEKVFLECVQDMDHENMFWYRQDPGLGLRLIYFSYDVKMKEKGDIPEGYSVSREKKERFSLILESASTNQTSMYLCASSVPSDNRYEQYFGPGTRLTVT.

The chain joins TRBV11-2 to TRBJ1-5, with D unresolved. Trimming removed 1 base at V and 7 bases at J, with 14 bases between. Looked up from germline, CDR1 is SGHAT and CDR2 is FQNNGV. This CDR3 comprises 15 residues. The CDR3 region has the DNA TGTGCCAGCAGCTTAGGTCTAGAGGTTGGGCAGCCCCAGCATTTT. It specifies CASSLGLEVGQPQHF.

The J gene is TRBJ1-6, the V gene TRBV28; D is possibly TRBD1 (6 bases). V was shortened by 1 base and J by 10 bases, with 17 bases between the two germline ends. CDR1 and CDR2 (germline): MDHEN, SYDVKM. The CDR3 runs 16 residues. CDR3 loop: CASSLLTGKKESPLHF. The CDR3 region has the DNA TGTGCCAGCAGTTTATTAACAGGGAAGAAAGAATCACCCCTCCACTTT.

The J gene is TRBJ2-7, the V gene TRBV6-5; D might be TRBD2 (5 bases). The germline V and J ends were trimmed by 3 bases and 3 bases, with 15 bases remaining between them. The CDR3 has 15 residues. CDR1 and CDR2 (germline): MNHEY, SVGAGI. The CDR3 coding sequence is TGTGCCAGCAGTTATTTGAGGGCAATACGCTACGAGCAGTACTTC. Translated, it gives CASSYLRAIRYEQYF.

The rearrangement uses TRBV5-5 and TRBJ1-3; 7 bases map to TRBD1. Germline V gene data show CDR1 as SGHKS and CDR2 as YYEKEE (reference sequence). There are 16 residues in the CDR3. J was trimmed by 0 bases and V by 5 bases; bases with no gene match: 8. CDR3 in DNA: TGTGCCAGCAGTTACGGTACAGGGGCCTCTGGAAACACCATATATTTT. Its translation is CASSYGTGASGNTIYF.

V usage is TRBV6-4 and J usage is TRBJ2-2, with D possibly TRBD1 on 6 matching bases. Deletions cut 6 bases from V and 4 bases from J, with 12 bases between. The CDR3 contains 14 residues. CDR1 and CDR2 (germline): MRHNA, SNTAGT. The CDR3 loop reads CASRDSPTTGELFF. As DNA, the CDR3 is TGTGCCAGCAGGGACAGCCCAACCACCGGGGAGCTGTTTTTT.

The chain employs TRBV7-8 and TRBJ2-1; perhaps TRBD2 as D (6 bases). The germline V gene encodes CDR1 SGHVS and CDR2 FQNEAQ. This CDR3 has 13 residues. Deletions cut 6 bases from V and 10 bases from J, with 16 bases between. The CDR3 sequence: CASRPTAGGEQFF. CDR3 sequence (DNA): TGTGCCAGCAGACCAACCGCTGGAGGGGAGCAGTTCTTC.

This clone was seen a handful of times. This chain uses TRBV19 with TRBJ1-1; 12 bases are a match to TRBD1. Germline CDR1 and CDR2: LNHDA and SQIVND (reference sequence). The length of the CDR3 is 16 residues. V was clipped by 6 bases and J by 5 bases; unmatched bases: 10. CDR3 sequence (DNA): TGTGCCAGTAGCCCTACGGGACAGGGGGCAAGGACTGAAGCTTTCTTT. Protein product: CASSPTGQGARTEAFF.

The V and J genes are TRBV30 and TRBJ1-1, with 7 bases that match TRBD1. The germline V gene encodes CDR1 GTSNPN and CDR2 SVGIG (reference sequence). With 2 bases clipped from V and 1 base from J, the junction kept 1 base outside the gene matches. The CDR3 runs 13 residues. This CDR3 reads CAWSRQGNTEAFF. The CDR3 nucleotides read TGTGCCTGGAGTCGACAGGGGAACACTGAAGCTTTCTTT.

This CDR3 is CASTSLQGGGGYTF. CDR3 DNA sequence: TGTGCCAGTACCAGCCTTCAGGGGGGAGGTGGCTACACCTTC. The V call is TRBV19, the J call TRBJ1-2; 7 bases are shared with TRBD1. The CDR3 has 14 amino acids. Germline V lookup: CDR1 LNHDA, CDR2 SQIVND (reference sequence). V gave up 7 bases and J gave up 7 bases; unmatched junction bases: 12.

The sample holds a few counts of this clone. The CDR3 region has the DNA TGCAGCGTTGAGGGCGGGCAGGTCTCAGGCAACACTGAAGCTTTCTTT. Translation gives CSVEGGQVSGNTEAFF. V gene TRBV29-1 combines with J gene TRBJ1-1; D remains unclear. Deletions cut 3 bases from V and 2 bases from J, with 19 bases between. The CDR3 is made up of 16 amino acids. Looked up from germline, CDR1 is SQVTM and CDR2 is ANQGSEA.

CDR3 DNA: TGTGCCACCAAACAGGGTTTCAATCAGCCCCAGCATTTT. This sequence encodes CATKQGFNQPQHF. The V and J genes are TRBV15 and TRBJ1-5; D may be TRBD1 (6 bases). The CDR3 has 13 amino acids. Germline loops: CDR1 LNHNV, CDR2 YYDKDF (reference sequence). Trimming stripped 7 bases from V and 3 bases from J, with 10 bases between.

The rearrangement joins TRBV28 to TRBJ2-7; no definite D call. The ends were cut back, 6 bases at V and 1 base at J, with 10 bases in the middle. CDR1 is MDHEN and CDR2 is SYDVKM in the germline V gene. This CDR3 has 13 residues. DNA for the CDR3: TGTGCCAGCAGGTCAAGAGAGTCCTACGAGCAGTACTTC. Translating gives CASRSRESYEQYF. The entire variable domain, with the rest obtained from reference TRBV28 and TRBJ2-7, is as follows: DVKVTQSSRYLVKRTGEKVFLECVQDMDHENMFWYRQDPGLGLRLIYFSYDVKMKEKGDIPEGYSVSREKKERFSLILESASTNQTSMYLCASRSRESYEQYFGPGTRLTVT.

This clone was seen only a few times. This CDR3 is CASSQAWQGRYGYTF. CDR3 DNA sequence: TGCGCCAGCAGCCAAGCCTGGCAGGGTCGATATGGCTACACCTTC. This chain joins TRBV4-1 and TRBJ1-2; tentative D call: TRBD1 (5 bases). The V gene's germline CDR1 is MGHRA and CDR2 YSYEKL. This CDR3 is 15 amino acids long. The ends were cut back, 1 base at V and 5 bases at J, with 14 bases in the middle.

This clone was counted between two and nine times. This CDR3 reads CASSYKRGGNEQFF. As DNA, the CDR3 is TGTGCCAGCAGCTACAAGCGGGGGGGCAATGAGCAGTTCTTC. The chain combines TRBV6-5 with TRBJ2-1, with 10 bases lining up with TRBD2. CDR3 size: 14 residues. With V trimmed by 6 bases and J by 6 bases, 5 bases remained unmatched. Germline CDR1 is MNHEY and CDR2 is SVGAGI.

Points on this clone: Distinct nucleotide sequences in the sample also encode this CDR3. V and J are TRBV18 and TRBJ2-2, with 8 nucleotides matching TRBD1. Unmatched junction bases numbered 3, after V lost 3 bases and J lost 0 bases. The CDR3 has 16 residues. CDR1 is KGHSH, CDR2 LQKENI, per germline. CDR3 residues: CASSPSGGANTGELFF. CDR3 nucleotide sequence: TGTGCCAGCTCACCCTCAGGGGGCGCGAACACCGGGGAGCTGTTTTTT.

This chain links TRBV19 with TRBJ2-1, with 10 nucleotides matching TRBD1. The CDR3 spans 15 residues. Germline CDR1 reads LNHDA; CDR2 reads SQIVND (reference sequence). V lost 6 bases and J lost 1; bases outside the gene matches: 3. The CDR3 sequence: CASSAGQGSYNEQFF. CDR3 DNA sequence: TGTGCCAGTAGCGCGGGACAGGGGTCCTACAATGAGCAGTTCTTC.